This paragraph covers one T cell receptor beta chain sequence. In germline, CDR1 is SGHKS, CDR2 YYEKEE (reference sequence). The CDR3 totals 15 residues. PCR amplification relied on 60 Vbeta primers (plus 13 Jbeta primers). Sequencing was performed with immunoSEQ multiplex PCR; in TCRdb, only in-frame clones are kept and a portion is missing. The sample carries roughly 120,000 clones, 82% recorded once. The record originates from a study of cytomegalovirus exposure and HLA in healthy donors. The chain has TRBV5-5 and TRBJ2-5, with 10 bases matching TRBD1. Near its end, the DNA agrees better with TRBJ2-7, so the J call may be wrong. This clonotype was obtained from a woman younger than 35 in good health and CMV-seronegative. The sequenced sample consisted of PBMCs. CDR3 sequence: CASSWTGGKTYEQYF. CDR3 nucleotides: TGTGCCAGCAGCTGGACAGGGGGAAAAACCTACGAGCAGTACTTC.